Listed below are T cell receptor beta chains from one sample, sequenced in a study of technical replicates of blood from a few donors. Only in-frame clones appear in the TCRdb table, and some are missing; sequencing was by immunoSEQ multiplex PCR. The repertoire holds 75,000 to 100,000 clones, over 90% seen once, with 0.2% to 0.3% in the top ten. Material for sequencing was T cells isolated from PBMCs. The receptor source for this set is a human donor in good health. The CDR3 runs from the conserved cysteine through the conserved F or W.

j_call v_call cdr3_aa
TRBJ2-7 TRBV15 CATSRGQGVGEQYF
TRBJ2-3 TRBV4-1 CASSQVTSSGDTQYF
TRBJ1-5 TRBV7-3 CASSLKGGAGQPQHF
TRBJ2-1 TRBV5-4 CASSLGTGVQSYNEQFF
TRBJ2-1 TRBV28 CASTHTSVGGSQFF
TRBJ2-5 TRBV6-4 CASSDSLYYRPDF
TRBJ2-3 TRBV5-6 CASSYDPGLAGGADTQYF
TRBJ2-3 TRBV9 CASSVSGMSTDTQYF
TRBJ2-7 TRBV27 CASSLSGTSAYEQYF
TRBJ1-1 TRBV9 CASSVEGVSGTEAFF
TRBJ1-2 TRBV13 CASSITGAQGGYTF
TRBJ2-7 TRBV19 CASSRLAGTYEQYF
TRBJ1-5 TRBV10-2 CASSESRRVGPQHF
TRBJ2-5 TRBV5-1 CASSKLDRDGETQYF
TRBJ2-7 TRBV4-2 CASSQGFRGQGVYEQYF
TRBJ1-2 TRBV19 CASLPLGTGDYGYTF
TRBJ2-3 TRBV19 CASTVAGLTDTQYF
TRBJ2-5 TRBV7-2 CASNNAGGGIAETQYF
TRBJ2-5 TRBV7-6 CASSSPQGIETQYF
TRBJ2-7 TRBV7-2 CASSERDVGYEQYF
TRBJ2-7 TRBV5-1 CASSSNLAPYEQYF
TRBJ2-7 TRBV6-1 CASSELAGIHPYEQYF
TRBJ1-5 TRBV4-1 CASSQLAGTGTGNQPQHF
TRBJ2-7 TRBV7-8 CASSFQGGAYEQYF